These 2 T cell receptor beta chains came from one sample sequenced in a study of beta chain features in type 1 diabetes. Since all of the isolated RNA was reverse transcribed, expressed TCRB transcripts were what got sequenced. Generated by immunoSEQ multiplex PCR, the TCRdb table keeps only in-frame clones and is missing some. Among approximately 150,000 clones, over 9.5% were seen once, and the ten largest hold under 1.5%. The sequenced sample consisted of naive CD4+ T cells from blood. The receptors were sampled from a man between 18 and 29 years old in good health.

In this sample, this clone turned up a few times. The chain carries TRBV5-1 and TRBJ2-1; no definite D call. V shed 2 bases and J shed 0 bases, with 9 bases lying between them. The CDR3 loop spans 15 amino acids. Germline-derived CDR1 and CDR2 are SGHRS and YFSETQ. The chain's CDR3 is CASSLTDRSYNEQFF. CDR3 coding DNA: TGCGCCAGCAGCTTAACAGATCGCTCCTACAATGAGCAGTTCTTC. The whole variable domain, remainder taken from reference TRBV5-1 and TRBJ2-1, is KAGVTQTPRYLIKTRGQQVTLSCSPISGHRSVSWYQQTPGQGLQFLFEYFSETQRNKGNFPGRFSGRQFSNSRSEMNVSTLELGDSALYLCASSLTDRSYNEQFFGPGTRLTVL.

A few counts support this clone. This rearrangement joins TRBV6-5 to TRBJ1-2; TRBD1 matches at 9 bases. The CDR3 spans 12 residues. Germline CDR1 reads MNHEY; CDR2 reads SVGAGI. Trimming took 5 bases from V and 8 from J; bases not matched to a gene: 3. CDR3 in DNA: TGTGCCAGCAGTGGACAGGGGTACGGCTACACCTTC. Protein: CASSGQGYGYTF.